The sequence of this T cell receptor beta chain was determined in a study of shared clonotypes between healthy human individuals. General observations from the study: There were few donors, and this limited the genetic and exposure-history diversity represented.

A remark on this clone: Antigen unknown.

The germline CDR1 and CDR2 sequences are SGHAT and FQNNGV. The V end was cut by 3 bases, the J end by 0 bases, with 12 bases between. The CDR3 is made up of 17 amino acids. Adult donors, all healthy and HIV-negative, had no recent acute infections or vaccinations. Tens of thousands of T cell genomes (approximately 180 ng DNA) went into each sorted-subset replicate. In the original workflow: Sequence data from immunoSEQ were junction-only and lacked quality scores; consequently, filtering differed. Profiling relied on immunoSEQ multiplex PCR, and the TCRdb table lists in-frame clones only, not all of them. V, J and clone size are those of that table, while D and trimming were read from the DNA. The repertoire includes 950,000 to 1,300,000 clones, approximately 76% of them detected once, and about 1.5% sits in the top ten.

The origin of this receptor is a man in his late teens or twenties in good health. Material for sequencing was memory CD4+ T cells sorted from blood. Subset denoted: CD45RA-negative fraction. The rearrangement links TRBV11-2 to TRBJ2-6, with D possibly matching TRBD1 (5 bases). The CDR3 reads CASSFTGLFSGANVLTF. In nucleotides, the CDR3 is TGTGCCAGCAGCTTCACAGGTTTATTCTCTGGGGCCAACGTCCTGACTTTC.